This T cell receptor beta chain was sequenced during a study of blood T cell repertoires in COVID-19. CDR3 length: 14 amino acids. The germline CDR1 and CDR2 sequences are GTSNPN and SVGIG (reference sequence). Trimming shortened V by 2 bases and J by 2 bases, and 12 bases separated the two germline ends. This clone was seen repeatedly, ten times or more. As handled by the study authors: Amplification of reference gene primers was used by the study to estimate nucleated cell counts. Produced via immunoSEQ multiplex PCR; TCRdb's table is partial and in-frame only. Clone size and V and J calls were adopted from that table, with D and trimming inferred from the DNA. This sample has over 200,000 clones; 87% occur once, and the top ten carry under 2%.

This receptor was obtained from a man between 40 and 49 years old with active or convalescent COVID-19. Sequencing was performed on peripheral blood. The rearrangement joins TRBV30 to TRBJ1-2; D ambiguous. The CDR3 here is CAWSSVHPNYGYTF. The DNA for the CDR3 is TGTGCCTGGAGTAGCGTCCATCCCAACTATGGCTACACCTTC.